The next 6 T cell receptor beta chains were all read from a single sample in a study of PD-L1 blockade in urothelial cancer. Using immunoSEQ multiplex PCR, the repertoire was profiled, and TCRdb retains in-frame clones only, with some absent. The sample consists of around 40,000 clones, around 34% of them appearing once. The sample in question was tumor tissue, obtained before atezolizumab (anti-PD-L1) treatment. These receptors were obtained from a man between 60 and 75 years old with urothelial cancer.

The chain links TRBV5-1 to TRBJ1-1; a weak D match, TRBD1 (6 bases). The CDR3 spans 15 residues. CDR1 SGHRS and CDR2 YFSETQ come from the germline V gene. Trimming took 5 bases from V and 1 from J, leaving 15 bases between them. This CDR3 reads CASRKTGTQNTEAFF. In DNA, the CDR3 is TGCGCCAGCAGAAAAACCGGGACACAGAACACTGAAGCTTTCTTT. Full variable domain (missing parts from reference TRBV5-1 and TRBJ1-1): KAGVTQTPRYLIKTRGQQVTLSCSPISGHRSVSWYQQTPGQGLQFLFEYFSETQRNKGNFPGRFSGRQFSNSRSEMNVSTLELGDSALYLCASRKTGTQNTEAFFGQGTRLTVV.

The rearrangement uses TRBV10-2 and TRBJ2-5, with 13 bases identical to TRBD2. CDR3 size: 15 residues. V lost 10 bases to trimming and J lost 5 bases; unmatched junction nucleotides: 10. In germline, CDR1 is WSHSY, CDR2 SAAADI. The CDR3 coding sequence is TGCGCCACCATGGGACTAGCGGGGCCACGGGAGACCCAGTACTTC. This sequence encodes CATMGLAGPRETQYF.

The chain couples TRBV28 to TRBJ2-5; 11 bases are a match to TRBD2. The J segment lost 7 bases and the V segment lost 6 bases, leaving 7 bases of the junction unmatched. The CDR3 is made up of 14 amino acids. CDR1 and CDR2 (germline): MDHEN, SYDVKM. The CDR3 DNA reads as TGTGCCAGCAGCCTAGGGACTAGCGGAGGGACCCAGTACTTC. This translates into CASSLGTSGGTQYF.

Note on this clone: The same CDR3 also results from other DNA sequences found in this sample. The chain couples TRBV18 to TRBJ2-7; 8 bases align to TRBD1. The CDR3 spans 14 residues. The J segment lost 4 bases and the V segment lost 3 bases, leaving 5 bases of the junction unmatched. Germline V gene lookup returns CDR1 KGHSH and CDR2 LQKENI. CDR3 nucleotides: TGTGCCAGCTCACCCGGGCAGGGGGCTTACGAGCAGTACTTC. This gives the protein CASSPGQGAYEQYF.

This clone is a singleton in its sample. J is TRBJ2-3 and V is TRBV28; tentatively, D is TRBD1 (8 bases). Germline-derived CDR1 and CDR2 are MDHEN and SYDVKM. There are 16 residues in the CDR3. The V and J ends lost 5 bases and 4 bases respectively, with 19 bases between them. The CDR3 region has the DNA TGTGCCAGCAGTGGGGGGGACAGGAGGAGGGCAGATACGCAGTATTTT. Residues: CASSGGDRRRADTQYF.

The table lists this clone with a few counts. V gene TRBV6-8 combines with J gene TRBJ2-6; 11 nucleotides line up with TRBD1. V lost 6 bases, J lost 2 bases, and 6 bases stayed unmatched. CDR1 and CDR2 from the germline V gene are MNHGY and SAAAGT. The CDR3 sequence is 17 residues long. CDR3 sequence: CASSPGQGATGANVLTF. The CDR3 region has the DNA TGTGCCAGCAGCCCTGGACAGGGGGCAACTGGGGCCAACGTCCTGACTTTC.